This T cell receptor beta chain was sequenced for a study of shared clonotypes between healthy human individuals (dated by TCRdb to about 2020). Describing the broader study: Two women and a few men aged 18 to 49 years were included in the cohort. Each donor's leukapheresis produced roughly between about 0.9 and 9.5 billion PBMCs. Libraries were prepared and TCR repertoires were sequenced by different laboratories using diverse techniques, in order to increase sequencing depth and limit assay-specific biases. For each donor, CD4 naive and CD4 memory were each given three plates, CD8 naive was given two plates, and CD8 memory was given one plate. To estimate repertoire size and how much clonotypes are shared between individuals, the study performed deep sequencing of blood TCR repertoires from five healthy adults.

Using the deep immunoSEQ assay, multiplex PCR amplified TCR CDR3 regions from genomic DNA. For each cell subset, the extracted genomic DNA was distributed evenly across all wells of several immunoSEQ 96-well plates, and each plate served as one replicate. Each replicate PCR for sorted subsets received approximately 220 ng genomic DNA, equal to some 32,000 T cell genomes. Purified libraries were quantified with a Qubit 3.0 fluorometer, sized on a Bioanalyzer 2100, and re-quantified with the KAPA Library Quantification kit. Each immunoSEQ 96-well plate was sequenced on its own single-read 150-cycle Illumina NextSeq 550 flow cell. As for how the authors treated the data: The immunoSEQ output contained only junctional sequences without quality scores, so filtering could not match that applied to full-length reads. To assign V/J genes and CDR3, sequences were annotated using PyIR, a Python wrapper for IgBLAST v1.9, with IMGT germline references. Any read was removed if the V/J assignment was weak (E-value above 1e-6), the CDR3 was missing, or the read contained stop codons, out-of-frame junctions, or ambiguous translated residues. V3J clonotypes were defined as sequences sharing an identical inferred V gene, J gene, and CDR3 amino acid sequence. The percentage overlap between two repertoires was calculated by dividing the number of shared unique clonotypes by the size of the smaller repertoire. Richness of each repertoire was evaluated using RTK rarefaction, the Chao1 estimator, and Recon v2.1 estimates of unobserved clonotypes. Generation probabilities for all TCRbeta clonotypes obtained by the gDNA method from several donors were computed using OLGA. Imported from immuneACCESS, the table was reduced by TCRdb to in-frame sequences with V and J called. These copies leave out some clones; in studies compared against another copy, an unresolved V gene accounts for under half, and the cause of the remainder is not known. That table is the source of V, J and clone size, and D and trimming were worked out from the DNA. The sample contains some 1 million clones, approximately 68% of them found a single time. The ten biggest clones cover approximately 1.5% of the sample.

The CDR1 and CDR2 encoded by the germline V gene (reference sequence) are LNHDA and SQIVND. The CDR3, from cysteine to phenylalanine, totals 15 residues. The CDR3 DNA has 45 bases and is translated from base 1. The V end loses 7 bases and the J end loses 3 bases, and a stretch of 15 bases separates them. In regard to this clone: Its antigen is not yet known. No much larger clone exists at a distance of one base, and base qualities are not known.

General findings and caveats noted by the study authors: Sharing across a handful of donors was observed for approximately 4.6% of naive CD4, 3.5% of naive CD8, roughly 2.3% of memory CD4, and over 0.3% of memory CD8 clonotypes. Compared with non-shared clonotypes, clonotypes shared by all four sorted-subset donors had higher generation probabilities. Naive subsets generally had larger estimated clonotype richness than memory subsets. Based on pairwise subsampling, the degree of clonotype sharing among donors was expected to be affected by sequencing depth. The genetic and exposure-history diversity represented was limited by the small number of donors. Only blood was sampled, and tissue TCR repertoires likely differ from those in blood. Incomplete sequencing was indicated by rarefaction of sorted-subset datasets, despite the large sequencing depth.

Healthy HIV-negative adults with no recently reported acute infections or vaccinations were included as donors. Every donor was a Caucasian adult residing in Nashville, Tennessee, USA. Magnetic negative selection was used to enrich CD4+ T cells, after which naive cells were positively selected on CD45RA and the negative fraction became the memory subset. After blood collection by leukapheresis, PBMCs were isolated using Ficoll-Histopaque density gradient centrifugation and then cryopreserved in the vapor phase of liquid nitrogen. Purity and quantity of every magnetically sorted T cell population were checked by analytical flow cytometry. Genomic DNA was isolated from each sorted fraction and quantified by UV absorbance on a Nanodrop 2000c.

Recombination linked TRBV19 to TRBJ2-2, with no D gene named confidently. The receptor was derived from a man aged 18 to 29 in good health. Sample: memory CD4+ T cells sorted from blood. According to the study, the label for this sample's cell subset or site signals: CD45RA-negative fraction. CDR3 region: CASTPPGHHTGELFF. The DNA sequence reads TGTGCCAGTACCCCCCCCGGCCACCACACCGGGGAGCTGTTTTTT.